This TCR beta chain comes out of a study of cytomegalovirus exposure and HLA in healthy donors. Overall study findings and caveats: Immune exposure was documented only through CMV serostatus.

Comments on this clone: What it binds is unknown.

At sampling all donors were nominally healthy, likely with unrecorded immune exposures. Both 60 Vbeta primers and 13 Jbeta primers went into the PCR. Sequenced by immunoSEQ multiplex PCR; TCRdb stores in-frame clones only, minus some. Of under 200,000 clones in the sample, nearly 80% are singletons; the top ten hold approximately 6%. This TCR came from a woman aged 30 to 39 in good health and CMV-seropositive. Input material: PBMCs.

CDR3 in DNA: TGTGCCAGCAGCTCCCCTAAGGATGGTAGCGGGGGGGCAGGGACCGGGGAGCTGTTTTTT. This sequence encodes CASSSPKDGSGGAGTGELFF. The V and J genes are TRBV9 and TRBJ2-2, with 11 bases that match TRBD2. V trimming: 4 bases; J trimming: 5 bases; junction bases outside the gene matches: 19. Germline CDR1 SGDLS, CDR2 YYNGEE. CDR3 size: 20 residues.